Following are 19 T cell receptor beta chains from one sample sequenced in a study of T cell responses to AZD1222 COVID-19 vaccine. TCRdb keeps only in-frame clones here, not all; method: immunoSEQ multiplex PCR. The repertoire consists of approximately 97,000 clones, with about 88% occurring once and the leading ten covering around 5.1%. Sequenced here: peripheral blood, sampled on day 0 of AZD1222 vaccination. The source is an adult in good health.

This sequence joins TRBV28 and TRBJ1-2; 9 positions match TRBD1. Germline V gene sequence: CDR1 MDHEN, CDR2 SYDVKM. J gave up 5 bases and V 3 bases, and 7 bases lay outside the gene matches. CDR3 length: 15 residues. CDR3 bases: TGTGCCAGCAGTTTCCCCCCTGGGACAGGGTATGGCTACACCTTC. Its protein product is CASSFPPGTGYGYTF.

CDR3 in DNA: TGTGCCAGCTCACCGACTGATAGCACAGATACGCAGTATTTT. Translated: CASSPTDSTDTQYF. The rearrangement links TRBV18 to TRBJ2-3; D unclear. The CDR3 consists of 14 residues. The V end was cut by 3 bases, the J end by 0 bases, with 7 bases between. Germline lookup yields CDR1 KGHSH and CDR2 LQKENI. The full variable domain, rest sourced from reference TRBV18 and TRBJ2-3, is NAGVMQNPRHLVRRRGQEARLRCSPMKGHSHVYWYRQLPEEGLKFMVYLQKENIIDESGMPKERFSAEFPKEGPSILRIQQVVRGDSAAYFCASSPTDSTDTQYFGPGTRLTVL.

This chain uses TRBV27 with TRBJ1-2, with D unresolved. V lost 6 bases and J lost 14, with 22 bases in between. CDR3 length equals 13 residues. Germline V gene lookup returns CDR1 MNHEY and CDR2 SMNVEV (reference sequence). In nucleotides, the CDR3 is TGTGCCAGCAGCCGAAATAGGGCGGTTGTAGGGACCTTC. Amino acid sequence: CASSRNRAVVGTF.

The V call is TRBV5-4, the J call TRBJ2-7, with D maybe TRBD2 (5 bases). The CDR3 is 15 amino acids. Germline V gene lookup returns CDR1 SGHNT and CDR2 YYREEE (reference sequence). V dropped 5 bases and J dropped 0 bases, with 15 bases sitting between them. The CDR3 region is CASSRTSLNSYEQYF. CDR3 coding DNA: TGTGCCAGCAGTCGGACTTCCCTGAACTCCTACGAGCAGTACTTC.

This rearrangement joins TRBV11-3 to TRBJ2-3, with 8 bases that match TRBD2. This CDR3 spans 15 amino acids. With V trimmed by 3 bases and J by 3 bases, 5 bases remained unmatched. The germline CDR1 and CDR2 sequences are SGHNT and YENEEA. In DNA, the CDR3 is TGTGCCAGCAGCTTTGAGGGACTAGAAACAGATACGCAGTATTTT. The encoded protein is CASSFEGLETDTQYF.

This clone was observed a few times. The chain has TRBV6-1 and TRBJ2-7; D may be TRBD2 (7 bases). Germline CDR1 MNHNS, CDR2 SASEGT. This CDR3 comprises 17 residues. V lost 2 bases and J lost 5, with 22 bases in between. The chain's CDR3 is CASSERGGFSPRDEQYF. The DNA for the CDR3 is TGTGCCAGCAGTGAAAGGGGGGGCTTTTCACCCCGGGACGAGCAGTACTTC.

This sequence joins TRBV19 and TRBJ1-5; D is perhaps TRBD1 (5 bases). Per germline, CDR1 LNHDA and CDR2 SQIVND (reference sequence). Trimming stripped 3 bases from V and 7 bases from J, with 19 bases between. The CDR3 is 16 residues long. CDR3 sequence reads: CASSIPGGRSEQPQHF. In DNA form, the CDR3 reads TGTGCCAGTAGTATTCCGGGGGGTAGGTCTGAGCAGCCCCAGCATTTT.

The chain has TRBV29-1 and TRBJ2-1; D is perhaps TRBD2 (6 bases). The CDR3 has 11 residues. Deletions cut 6 bases from V and 8 bases from J, with 11 bases between. The germline CDR1 and CDR2 sequences are SQVTM and ANQGSEA. Here the CDR3 reads CSVASSDEQFF. CDR3 DNA: TGCAGCGTCGCATCTAGCGATGAGCAGTTCTTC.

CDR3 sequence: CASSLMGATEAFF. CDR3 sequence (DNA): TGTGCCAGCAGTTTGATGGGGGCTACTGAAGCTTTCTTT. V usage is TRBV12-3 or TRBV12-4 and J usage is TRBJ1-1, with D perhaps TRBD1 (6 bases). Trimming removed 3 bases at V and 5 bases at J, with 10 bases between. The CDR3 is 13 amino acids.

This clone was recorded once. The CDR3, as DNA: TGTGCCAGCAGCTTGAGGGGCTTCTCCGGCTACGAGCAGTACTTC. It encodes CASSLRGFSGYEQYF. V usage is TRBV5-4 and J usage is TRBJ2-7; possible D gene TRBD1, 5 bases. Germline CDR1 is SGHNT and CDR2 is YYREEE (reference sequence). The ends were cut back, 1 base at V and 3 bases at J, with 14 bases in the middle. The length of the CDR3 is 15 residues.

The J gene is TRBJ1-2, the V gene TRBV28; 10 nucleotides align to TRBD1. The CDR3 runs 15 residues. Trimming took 2 bases from V and 4 from J; bases not matched to a gene: 4. Per germline, CDR1 MDHEN and CDR2 SYDVKM. The CDR3 nucleotides read TGTGCCAGCAGTTTAGGGACAGGGGAGGGCTATGGCTACACCTTC. Amino acid sequence: CASSLGTGEGYGYTF.

The rearrangement joins TRBV28 to TRBJ2-5; possibly TRBD1 for D (5 bases). CDR3 length: 14 amino acids. Germline CDR1 MDHEN, CDR2 SYDVKM. The ends were cut back, 4 bases at V and 7 bases at J, with 16 bases in the middle. The CDR3 nucleotides are TGTGCCAGCAGTTGGGGCCTCTCTCGGGCGACCCAGTACTTC. Its protein is CASSWGLSRATQYF.

The chain is built from TRBV5-1 and TRBJ1-1, with a possible D match to TRBD1 (5 bases). The CDR3 extends over 14 amino acids. The V gene's germline CDR1 is SGHRS and CDR2 YFSETQ. V was cut by 3 bases and J by 4 bases, with 13 bases left in between. The CDR3 is CASSSGGVGTEAFF. CDR3 coding DNA: TGCGCCAGCAGCTCCGGAGGGGTCGGCACTGAAGCTTTCTTT.

The rearrangement uses TRBV7-6 and TRBJ1-2; 7 positions agree with TRBD1. This CDR3 contains 16 residues. Germline CDR1 SGHVS, CDR2 FNYEAQ. V trimming: 5 bases; J trimming: 2 bases; junction bases outside the gene matches: 11. The CDR3 is CASSPQGQRLNYGYTF. CDR3 sequence (DNA): TGTGCCAGCAGCCCACAGGGACAGAGACTCAACTATGGCTACACCTTC.

This chain links TRBV7-3 with TRBJ1-2; no clear D gene. Per germline, CDR1 SGHTA and CDR2 FQGTGA. The V gene lost 4 bases and the J gene lost 2 bases, with 20 bases spanning the gap. The CDR3 runs 17 residues. CDR3 nucleotides: TGTGCCAGCAGCTCCTCGAGAGGGCTCCCACCCAACTATGGCTACACCTTC. Translating gives CASSSSRGLPPNYGYTF.

The chain joins TRBV6-2 or TRBV6-3 to TRBJ1-5; 7 bases align to TRBD1. Trimming took 6 bases from V and 6 from J; bases not matched to a gene: 5. This CDR3 region has 13 residues. Germline CDR1 is MNHEY and CDR2 is SVGEGT. Here the CDR3 reads CASSDRAGQPQHF. CDR3 DNA: TGTGCCAGCAGCGACAGGGCTGGTCAGCCCCAGCATTTT.

This clone was observed once. V gene TRBV18 combines with J gene TRBJ1-1; 8 positions match TRBD1. CDR3 size: 15 residues. The germline V gene has CDR1 KGHSH and CDR2 LQKENI. With 4 bases clipped from V and 1 base from J, the junction kept 5 bases outside the gene matches. CDR3 bases: TGTGCCAGCTCACTCTCCGGGACAGGGAACACTGAAGCTTTCTTT. Translation gives CASSLSGTGNTEAFF.

This rearrangement joins TRBV6-1 to TRBJ2-7; 7 positions match TRBD2. The V gene's germline CDR1 is MNHNS and CDR2 SASEGT. J was trimmed by 3 bases and V by 0 bases; bases with no gene match: 8. This CDR3 is built from 16 residues. The CDR3 DNA is TGTGCCAGCAGTGAAGCGGGAGGGAGATCGGTCTACGAGCAGTACTTC. Its protein is CASSEAGGRSVYEQYF.

The chain couples TRBV2 to TRBJ2-1, with 9 positions matching TRBD2. J gave up 0 bases and V 8 bases, and 5 bases lay outside the gene matches. The CDR3 covers 15 residues. CDR1 and CDR2 (germline): SNHLY, FYNNEI. This chain's CDR3 is CASETSGSSYNEQFF. The CDR3 coding sequence is TGTGCCAGCGAGACTAGCGGTAGCTCCTACAATGAGCAGTTCTTC.